This T cell receptor beta chain was captured in a study of T cell repertoires in cytomegalovirus infection. Findings and limits, study-wide: Accumulated public TCR beta family frequency recognized individuals carrying CMV together with the relevant HLA.

Germline CDR1 SEHNR, CDR2 FQNEAQ (reference sequence). The CDR3 length is 13 residues. V shed 5 bases and J shed 6 bases, with 11 bases lying between them. Each CDR3 protein is one row after TCRdb ran MiXCR on the reads. This table holds some 270,000 distinct CDR3 sequences, approximately 22% found once. Note on this clonotype: Its specificity is unknown.

The V and J genes are TRBV7-9 and TRBJ1-3; TRBD1 might be the D (5 bases). This TCR was recovered from a human donor in good health (CMV status not recorded). Some clones in this sample may be carry-over from other donors' samples. The sample here was cultured PBMCs, taken from culture after CMV antigen stimulation. The CDR3 DNA reads TGTGCCAGCAGCCCCGGGACGATAAACACCATATATTTT. Its translation: CASSPGTINTIYF.